This T cell receptor beta chain was recovered during a study of shared clonotypes between healthy human individuals. Study as a whole: The study drew on a couple of women and a few men aged 18 to 49 as donors. Per donor, three plates held CD4 naive cells, three held CD4 memory, two held CD8 naive and one held CD8 memory. Notes on the study in general: Even with large depth, rarefaction showed that sorted-subset sequencing was incomplete.

Splitting of CD4+ cells produced CD45RA+ naive and CD45RA-negative memory subsets. Here immunoSEQ multiplex PCR was the method, and the copy in TCRdb shows in-frame clones only, minus some. Of about 2 million clones detected, 85% to 95% appear once; the ten largest clones hold 0.1% to 0.15%. On this clone itself: No antigen is known for it.

The sequencing sample was made of naive CD4+ T cells sorted from blood. As for subset: CD45RA+ positively selected. The source is a man aged 18-30 years in good health.

As DNA, the CDR3 is TGTGCCAGCATCCCAGCAACAGGCGGCTACACCTTC. As protein: CASIPATGGYTF. The chain uses TRBV28 and TRBJ1-2; tentative D call: TRBD1 (5 bases). CDR3 length: 12 residues. Germline V gene sequence: CDR1 MDHEN, CDR2 SYDVKM. V gave up 7 bases and J gave up 8 bases, with 14 bases separating them.